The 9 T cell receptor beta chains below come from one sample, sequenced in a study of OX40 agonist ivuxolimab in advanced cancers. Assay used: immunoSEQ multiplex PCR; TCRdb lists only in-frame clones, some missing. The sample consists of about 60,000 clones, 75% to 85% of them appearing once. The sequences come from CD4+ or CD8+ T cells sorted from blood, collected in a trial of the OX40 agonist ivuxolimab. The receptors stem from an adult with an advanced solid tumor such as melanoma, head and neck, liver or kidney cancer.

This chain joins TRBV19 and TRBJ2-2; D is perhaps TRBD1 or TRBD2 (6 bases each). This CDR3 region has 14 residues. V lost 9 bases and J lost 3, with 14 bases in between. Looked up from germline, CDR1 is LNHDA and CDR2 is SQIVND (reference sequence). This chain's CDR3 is CASLRGADTGELFF. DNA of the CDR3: TGTGCCAGCCTAAGGGGGGCGGACACCGGGGAGCTGTTTTTT.

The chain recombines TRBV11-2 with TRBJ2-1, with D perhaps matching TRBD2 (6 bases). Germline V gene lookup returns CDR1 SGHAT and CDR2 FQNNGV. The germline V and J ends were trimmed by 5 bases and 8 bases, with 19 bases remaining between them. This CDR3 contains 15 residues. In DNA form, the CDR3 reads TGTGCCAGCAGCCGGGGACTCTCTGCAGGCGATGAGCAGTTCTTC. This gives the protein CASSRGLSAGDEQFF.

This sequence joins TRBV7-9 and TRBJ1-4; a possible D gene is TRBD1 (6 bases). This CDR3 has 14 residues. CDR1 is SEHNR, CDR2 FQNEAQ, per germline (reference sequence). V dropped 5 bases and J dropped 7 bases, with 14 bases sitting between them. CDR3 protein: CASSRRGQGEKLFF. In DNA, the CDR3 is TGTGCCAGCAGCCGCCGGGGGCAGGGTGAAAAACTGTTTTTT.

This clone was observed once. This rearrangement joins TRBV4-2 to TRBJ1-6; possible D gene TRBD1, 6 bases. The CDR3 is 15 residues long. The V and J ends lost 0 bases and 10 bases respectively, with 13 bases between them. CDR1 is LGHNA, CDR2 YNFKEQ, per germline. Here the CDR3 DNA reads TGTGCCAGCAGCCAAGAGAGGGGGATTAGCTCACCCCTCCACTTT. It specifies CASSQERGISSPLHF.

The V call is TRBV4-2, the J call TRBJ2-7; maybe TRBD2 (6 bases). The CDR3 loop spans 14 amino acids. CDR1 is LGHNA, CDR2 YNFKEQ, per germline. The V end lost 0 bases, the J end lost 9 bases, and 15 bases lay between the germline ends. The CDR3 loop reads CASSQDRAGNVQYF. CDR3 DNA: TGTGCCAGCAGCCAAGATCGGGCGGGGAATGTGCAGTACTTC.

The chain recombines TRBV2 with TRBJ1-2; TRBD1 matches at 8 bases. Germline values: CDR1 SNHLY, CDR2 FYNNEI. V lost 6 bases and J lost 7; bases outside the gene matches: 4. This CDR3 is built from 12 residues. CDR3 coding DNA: TGTGCCAGCAGCACGACAGGGGCTGGCTACACCTTC. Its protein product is CASSTTGAGYTF.

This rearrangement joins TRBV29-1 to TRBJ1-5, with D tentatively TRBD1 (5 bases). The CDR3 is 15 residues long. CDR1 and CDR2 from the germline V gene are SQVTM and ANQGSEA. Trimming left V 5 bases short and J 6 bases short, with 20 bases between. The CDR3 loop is CSVLTRGIELQPQHF. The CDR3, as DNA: TGCAGCGTTTTGACCCGGGGGATTGAACTTCAGCCCCAGCATTTT.

As DNA, the CDR3 is TGTGCCAGCAGGGACCCGACAGGGGGGGCCTACGAGCAGTACTTC. Its protein is CASRDPTGGAYEQYF. This chain uses TRBV6-5 with TRBJ2-7; 9 nucleotides align to TRBD1. CDR1 is MNHEY, CDR2 SVGAGI, per germline. After removal of 6 bases from V and 2 bases from J, the junction contained 8 bases not matched to a gene. The CDR3 is 15 residues long.

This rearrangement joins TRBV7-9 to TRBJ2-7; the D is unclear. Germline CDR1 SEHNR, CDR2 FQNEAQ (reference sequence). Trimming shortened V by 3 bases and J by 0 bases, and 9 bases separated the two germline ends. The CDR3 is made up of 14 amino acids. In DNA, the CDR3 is TGTGCCAGCAGCTTTAACACCTACTCCTACGAGCAGTACTTC. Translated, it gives CASSFNTYSYEQYF. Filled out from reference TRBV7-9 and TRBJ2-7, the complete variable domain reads DTGVSQNPRHKITKRGQNVTFRCDPISEHNRLYWYRQTLGQGPEFLTYFQNEAQLEKSRLLSDRFSAERPKGSFSTLEIQRTEQGDSAMYLCASSFNTYSYEQYFGPGTRLTVT.